This T cell receptor (beta chain) was found in a study of Ad26.COV2.S vaccination and SARS-CoV-2 variants. The CDR3 extends over 14 amino acids. Germline CDR1 reads GTSNPN; CDR2 reads SVGIG (reference sequence). After removal of 1 base from V and 4 bases from J, the junction contained 2 bases not matched to a gene. Sequencing used immunoSEQ multiplex PCR; TCRdb keeps in-frame clones, though not all of them. The profile shows 330,000 or so clones, under 90% of them singletons. The sample's treatment: some 19 received Ad26.COV2.S at low or high dose, single or two shots; 5 received placebo; per-sample allocation not given. At day 63 after the first vaccine or placebo injection, samples were drawn.

Source: peripheral blood, taken in a trial of Ad26.COV2.S vaccine versus placebo. This TCR was recovered from a person aged 18 to 65 who received the Ad26.COV2.S COVID-19 vaccine or a placebo. V usage is TRBV30 and J usage is TRBJ1-5; 9 bases are shared with TRBD1. The CDR3 sequence: CAWSDGQGNQPQHF. CDR3 DNA: TGTGCCTGGAGTGACGGACAGGGGAATCAGCCCCAGCATTTT. Filled out from reference TRBV30 and TRBJ1-5, the complete variable domain reads SQTIHQWPATLVQPVGSPLSLECTVEGTSNPNLYWYRQAAGRGLQLLFYSVGIGQISSEVPQNLSASRPQDRQFILSSKKLLLSDSGFYLCAWSDGQGNQPQHFGDGTRLSIL.